This TCR beta chain was obtained from a study of T cell repertoires in cytomegalovirus infection. At the level of the study: The public TCR beta signatures pointed to both CMV infection and matching HLA type.

This CDR3 region has 13 residues. From germline, CDR1 is MNHNY and CDR2 SVGAGI (reference sequence). Germline trimming cut 5 bases from V and 5 bases from J; bases unmatched to any gene: 4. Ten or more counts support this clonotype. Its antigen is unknown. Points from the study as a whole: Cumulative public TCR beta family frequency identified carriers of CMV plus the relevant HLA. In two of eight donors, the top clonotype was HLA-C-restricted CMV-specific.

TCRdb redid the calling of the reads with MiXCR, one entry per CDR3 protein. The sample holds about 200,000 distinct CDR3 sequences, more than 9% seen once. The TCR comes from a human donor in good health (CMV status not recorded). Some clones in this sample may be carry-over from other donors' samples. This rearrangement joins TRBV6-6 to TRBJ2-7; 9 bases are shared with TRBD1. The sample was PBMCs. Here the CDR3 DNA reads TGTGCCAGCAGTCCGGGACAGGGCGACGAGCAGTACTTC. This sequence encodes CASSPGQGDEQYF.